One and the same sample provided the 29 T cell receptor beta chains below, sequenced in a study of T-cell memory formation after mild COVID-19. Each CDR3 protein gets one entry after TCRdb re-called the 5' RACE reads with MiXCR. Of 450,000 or so distinct CDR3 sequences in the sample, 20% to 25% were seen once. Source material: PBMCs or a T cell subset sorted from them (not recorded which). The receptor source for this set is an adult woman who had mild COVID-19 (a few samples of this study predate the infection). Cell type and time point are not known.

The CDR3 DNA is TGTGCCTGGACCGTGGGGGGAACCACAGATACGCAGTATTTT. Translation gives CAWTVGGTTDTQYF. This sequence joins TRBV30 and TRBJ2-3, with a weak D call TRBD2 (6 bases). The V end was cut by 4 bases, the J end by 2 bases, with 13 bases between. CDR1 and CDR2 from the germline V gene are GTSNPN and SVGIG (reference sequence). This CDR3 has 14 residues.

This clonotype has ten or more counts. J is TRBJ2-2 and V is TRBV11-2, with D perhaps TRBD1 (6 bases). Between the trimmed V and J ends, which lost 1 base and 3 bases, there was a span of 9 bases. Germline CDR1 and CDR2: SGHAT and FQNNGV. The CDR3 runs 15 residues. The CDR3 is CASSLVRGYTGELFF. CDR3 bases: TGTGCCAGCAGCTTAGTCAGGGGTTACACCGGGGAGCTGTTTTTT.

This clonotype was counted only a few times. This chain links TRBV5-5 with TRBJ2-7, with a tentative D call TRBD1 (6 bases). Germline lookup yields CDR1 SGHKS and CDR2 YYEKEE (reference sequence). V dropped 1 base and J dropped 7 bases, with 9 bases sitting between them. This CDR3 has 12 residues. CDR3 loop: CASSLTGKEQYF. In DNA form, the CDR3 reads TGTGCCAGCAGCTTGACAGGGAAGGAGCAGTACTTC.

The chain recombines TRBV6-2 or TRBV6-3 with TRBJ2-2, with 9 bases that match TRBD2. The germline V gene has CDR1 MNHEY and CDR2 SVGEGT. The CDR3 runs 17 residues. The J segment lost 4 bases and the V segment lost 5 bases, leaving 11 bases of the junction unmatched. CDR3 nucleotides: TGTGCCAGCAGTAACCCCGAAGGCGGGAGGGGCACCGGGGAGCTGTTTTTT. Translated: CASSNPEGGRGTGELFF.

There are many counts of this clonotype. The chain couples TRBV7-2 to TRBJ2-5; the match to TRBD2 covers 7 bases. V shed 1 base and J 8 bases; nucleotides not matched to a gene: 4. The germline gives CDR1 SGHTA, CDR2 FQGNSA. CDR3 size: 13 residues. CDR3 loop: CASSLEGGGTQYF. CDR3 DNA: TGTGCCAGCAGCTTAGAGGGCGGGGGAACCCAGTACTTC.

The V call is TRBV9, the J call TRBJ2-3; D gene unclear. Germline CDR1 and CDR2: SGDLS and YYNGEE. V lost 2 bases and J lost 4, with 11 bases in between. This CDR3 comprises 14 residues. For the CDR3, the DNA is TGTGCCAGCAGCGTGGCCTCCCTCCCAGATACGCAGTATTTT. It yields the protein CASSVASLPDTQYF.

This clonotype was detected only a few times. This chain joins TRBV4-3 and TRBJ2-4; 8 positions match TRBD2. The trim removed 0 bases at V and 3 bases at J, leaving 16 bases unmatched. Germline CDR1 reads LGHNA; CDR2 reads YSLEER. This CDR3 contains 20 residues. CDR3: CASSQDRGGVPFVGKNIQYF. DNA for the CDR3: TGCGCCAGCAGCCAAGATCGGGGGGGGGTTCCCTTTGTCGGCAAAAACATTCAGTACTTC.

This clonotype was detected only a few times. This chain uses TRBV4-2 with TRBJ2-7; 9 nucleotides line up with TRBD2. Germline CDR1 is LGHNA and CDR2 is YNFKEQ. This CDR3 is 16 amino acids long. V trimming: 4 bases; J trimming: 3 bases; junction bases outside the gene matches: 10. The CDR3 reads CASSRQVASGNYEQYF. CDR3 sequence (DNA): TGTGCCAGCAGCCGCCAAGTGGCTAGCGGGAACTACGAGCAGTACTTC.

The V call is TRBV6-2 or TRBV6-3, the J call TRBJ2-3; 11 bases match TRBD2. There are 15 residues in the CDR3. Germline loops: CDR1 MNHEY, CDR2 SVGEGT. V lost 5 bases and J lost 4; bases outside the gene matches: 5. This CDR3 is CASSGTSGPPDTQYF. The CDR3 nucleotides read TGTGCCAGCAGTGGGACTAGCGGCCCGCCAGATACGCAGTATTTT.

This clonotype was counted a few times. The chain uses TRBV6-2 or TRBV6-3 and TRBJ2-7, with D hard to call. Germline CDR1 MNHEY, CDR2 SVGEGT. V was shortened by 7 bases and J by 0 bases, with 13 bases between the two germline ends. The CDR3 runs to 14 residues. Here the CDR3 reads CASKEDRVSYEQYF. DNA for the CDR3: TGTGCCAGCAAAGAGGATCGGGTCTCCTACGAGCAGTACTTC.

The V and J genes are TRBV7-7 and TRBJ2-7; D is undetermined. Germline assignment: CDR1 SSHAT and CDR2 FNYEAQ (reference sequence). The V end lost 2 bases, the J end lost 3 bases, and 11 bases lay between the germline ends. CDR3 length equals 14 residues. CDR3 amino acids: CASSLHPGDYEQYF. Written as DNA, the CDR3 is TGTGCCAGCAGCTTACATCCTGGCGACTACGAGCAGTACTTC.

The gene calls are TRBV10-3 and TRBJ2-1; 9 bases are shared with TRBD2. CDR3 length: 13 residues. Unmatched junction bases numbered 7, after V lost 10 bases and J lost 6 bases. The germline CDR1 and CDR2 sequences are ENHRY and SYGVKD. The CDR3 protein is CATVAGAGNEQFF. The CDR3 DNA is TGTGCCACTGTAGCGGGGGCAGGCAATGAGCAGTTCTTC.

The gene calls are TRBV7-6 and TRBJ2-1, with D possibly being TRBD1 (5 bases). Trimming took off 3 bases at V and 4 bases at J, with 16 bases between the two ends. This CDR3 contains 16 residues. CDR1 and CDR2 from the germline V gene are SGHVS and FNYEAQ. In DNA form, the CDR3 reads TGTGCCAGCAGCTTGCGAATGATGGGGCCTTACAATGAGCAGTTCTTC. Translating gives CASSLRMMGPYNEQFF. Based on the CDR3 plus reference TRBV7-6 and TRBJ2-1, the full variable domain is GAGVSQSPRYKVTKRGQDVALRCDPISGHVSLYWYRQALGQGPEFLTYFNYEAQQDKSGLPNDRFSAERPEGSISTLTIQRTEQRDSAMYRCASSLRMMGPYNEQFFGPGTRLTVL.

The chain couples TRBV29-1 to TRBJ2-3; 8 bases align to TRBD2. The CDR3 is made up of 15 amino acids. Germline V gene lookup returns CDR1 SQVTM and CDR2 ANQGSEA. The V segment lost 0 bases and the J segment 1 base; nucleotides outside the gene matches: 3. This CDR3 reads CSVEDEAGGTDTQYF. CDR3 coding DNA: TGCAGCGTTGAAGACGAAGCGGGGGGCACAGATACGCAGTATTTT.

The V gene is TRBV6-5, the J gene TRBJ1-5; no firm D call. The CDR3 totals 13 residues. Trimming removed 2 bases at V and 1 base at J, with 3 bases between. Germline CDR1 MNHEY, CDR2 SVGAGI. The CDR3 nucleotides are TGTGCCAGCAGTTACCGGAGCAATCAGCCCCAGCATTTT. Translating gives CASSYRSNQPQHF.

This clonotype was recorded a few times. The chain uses TRBV19 and TRBJ2-7; TRBD1 matches at 7 bases. The J segment lost 6 bases and the V segment lost 5 bases, leaving 7 bases of the junction unmatched. The germline gives CDR1 LNHDA, CDR2 SQIVND (reference sequence). There are 13 residues in the CDR3. DNA for the CDR3: TGTGCCAGTAGTGACAGGGTAAACGGCGAGCAGTACTTC. Protein product: CASSDRVNGEQYF.

The V and J genes are TRBV24-1 and TRBJ2-5; D not resolved. The CDR3 sequence is 15 residues long. Trimming removed 4 bases at V and 0 bases at J, with 11 bases between. Per germline, CDR1 KGHDR and CDR2 SFDVKD. CDR3 sequence (DNA): TGTGCCACCAGTGACCGCGGAACGTACCAAGAGACCCAGTACTTC. It specifies CATSDRGTYQETQYF.

The chain uses TRBV6-1 and TRBJ2-7, with 8 bases identical to TRBD1. Germline loops: CDR1 MNHNS, CDR2 SASEGT. This CDR3 comprises 14 residues. V lost 4 bases and J lost 1; bases outside the gene matches: 3. The CDR3 nucleotides are TGTGCCAGCAGTGGGCGGACAGGGTCCTACGAGCAGTACTTC. It codes for CASSGRTGSYEQYF.

The chain employs TRBV6-6 and TRBJ2-5; 7 nucleotides agree with TRBD1. With 2 bases clipped from V and 7 bases from J, the junction kept 7 bases outside the gene matches. The germline V gene has CDR1 MNHNY and CDR2 SVGAGI (reference sequence). The CDR3 consists of 14 residues. The CDR3 region has the DNA TGTGCCAGCAGTTACAACACAGGGGCTGTGACCCAGTACTTC. As protein: CASSYNTGAVTQYF.

In its sample, this clonotype was seen a few times. This chain uses TRBV5-4 with TRBJ2-7, with D unclear. V lost 3 bases and J lost 0, with 13 bases in between. CDR3 size: 15 residues. CDR1 is SGHNT, CDR2 YYREEE, per germline (reference sequence). The CDR3 nucleotides are TGTGCCAGCAGCTACGAGCGAGAGCTCTCCTACGAGCAGTACTTC. Amino acids: CASSYERELSYEQYF.

This clonotype was counted a few times. The rearrangement uses TRBV29-1 and TRBJ2-3; TRBD1 is a possible D gene (6 bases). CDR1 is SQVTM and CDR2 is ANQGSEA in the germline V gene. V dropped 0 bases and J dropped 2 bases, with 12 bases sitting between them. The CDR3 consists of 15 residues. In DNA form, the CDR3 reads TGCAGCGTTGAAGAAGGGACACTACCCACAGATACGCAGTATTTT. It yields the protein CSVEEGTLPTDTQYF.

The sample holds a few counts of this clonotype. The chain links TRBV30 to TRBJ2-7; tentatively, D is TRBD1 or TRBD2 (5 bases each). CDR3 size: 14 residues. V lost 0 bases and J lost 3, with 12 bases in between. CDR1 and CDR2 (germline): GTSNPN, SVGIG (reference sequence). The CDR3 coding sequence is TGTGCCTGGAGTGTAGAGGGGCAGGGCTACGAGCAGTACTTC. Its translation: CAWSVEGQGYEQYF.

The genes are TRBV30 and TRBJ2-3; TRBD2 might be the D (6 bases). V was trimmed by 3 bases and J by 0 bases, leaving 13 bases between them. CDR3 size: 15 residues. Germline V CDR1 and CDR2: GTSNPN, SVGIG (reference sequence). The CDR3 here is CAWSGTSLSTDTQYF. Written as DNA, the CDR3 is TGTGCCTGGAGCGGGACTTCGCTAAGCACAGATACGCAGTATTTT.

This sequence joins TRBV2 and TRBJ2-2, with D perhaps TRBD1 (6 bases). The CDR3 loop spans 14 amino acids. V lost 6 bases and J lost 6, with 14 bases in between. The germline V gene encodes CDR1 SNHLY and CDR2 FYNNEI. DNA of the CDR3: TGTGCCAGCAGGGAAATACAGGGATCCGGGGAGCTGTTTTTT. Translation: CASREIQGSGELFF.

This clonotype has a handful of counts. CDR3 coding DNA: TGCGCCAGCAGCCCGGGGACAAGTTCAACTAACTATGGCTACACCTTC. This gives the protein CASSPGTSSTNYGYTF. The rearrangement joins TRBV5-1 to TRBJ1-2; a possible D gene is TRBD1 (6 bases). Germline V gives CDR1 SGHRS, CDR2 YFSETQ. The CDR3 loop spans 16 amino acids. V lost 4 bases and J 0 bases, leaving 16 bases between the germline ends.

This clonotype was counted only a few times. The genes are TRBV7-9 and TRBJ2-3; D not certain. This CDR3 has 15 residues. Germline loops: CDR1 SEHNR, CDR2 FQNEAQ (reference sequence). Trimming cost V 5 bases and J 4 bases, with 16 bases left between them. CDR3 region: CASSLVKAVSDTQYF. The CDR3 region has the DNA TGTGCCAGCAGCCTGGTAAAAGCTGTTTCAGATACGCAGTATTTT.

This clonotype was observed a few times. This rearrangement joins TRBV10-3 to TRBJ2-5, with 8 nucleotides matching TRBD2. Germline CDR1 and CDR2: ENHRY and SYGVKD. CDR3 length: 15 residues. Trimming cost V 7 bases and J 1 base; bases outside gene matches: 8. The CDR3 is CAIKAGGVSQETQYF. The CDR3, as DNA: TGTGCCATCAAGGCGGGAGGTGTAAGCCAAGAGACCCAGTACTTC.

In its sample, this clonotype was seen once. The chain carries TRBV5-1 and TRBJ2-7; no clear D. Germline V lookup: CDR1 SGHRS, CDR2 YFSETQ. The CDR3 runs 14 residues. The V end lost 4 bases, the J end lost 7 bases, and 18 bases lay between the germline ends. CDR3 DNA sequence: TGCGCCAGCAGCCCCGGGCTGGACCTTGTGGAGCAGTACTTC. Its translation is CASSPGLDLVEQYF.

The chain recombines TRBV4-1 with TRBJ2-1; a possible D gene is TRBD2 (5 bases). Germline V gene data show CDR1 as MGHRA and CDR2 as YSYEKL. The CDR3 sequence is 18 residues long. With 0 bases removed from V and 7 bases from J, the gap between germline ends came to 22 bases. Written as DNA, the CDR3 is TGCGCCAGCAGCCAAGAAGGCGGGCGGGCCAGGAGCCTTAATGAGCAGTTCTTC. Encoded protein: CASSQEGGRARSLNEQFF.